This TCR beta chain was identified during a study of T-cell reconstitution after alpha-beta-depleted transplantation in children. Unique molecular identifiers were used in preparing the TCRbeta library. TCRdb reprocessed the PCR reads via MiXCR and lists one record per CDR3 protein. The table includes 900,000 or so distinct CDR3 sequences, roughly 15% detected once. This clonotype was found a few times. This TCR derives from a male patient aged 5 to 17 who had a stem cell transplant for acute lymphoblastic leukemia, so the T cells may come from the graft donor. Sequencing was performed on PBMCs, mostly from graft donor cells, taken 360 days after TCRalphabeta/CD19-depleted stem cell transplant.

The CDR3 loop reads CASSLNPGLAGYNEQFF. As DNA, the CDR3 is TGCGCCAGCAGCCTGAATCCCGGACTAGCGGGTTACAATGAGCAGTTCTTC. V usage is TRBV4-1 and J usage is TRBJ2-1, with 11 bases that match TRBD2. CDR1 and CDR2 from the germline V gene are MGHRA and YSYEKL. V lost 4 bases to trimming and J lost 4 bases; unmatched junction nucleotides: 9. There are 17 residues in the CDR3.